This T cell receptor beta chain was observed in a study of blood T cell repertoires in COVID-19. In the study overall: Donors in the United States, Italy and Spain gave samples during acute or convalescent COVID-19. Sample material is recorded as cDNA or gDNA derived from T cells, B-cell-depleted T cells, or PBMCs.

Trimming pared 2 bases from V and 4 bases from J, leaving 9 bases between. CDR3 length: 15 residues. Germline loops: CDR1 MNHEY, CDR2 SVGAGI. Per the authors' pipeline: Reference gene primers were amplified, and this amplification served to estimate nucleated cell counts. Measured with immunoSEQ multiplex PCR; TCRdb has only the in-frame clones, and not every one. That table supplies the V and J calls and clone size; D and trimming were determined from the DNA. The sample includes 15,000 to 17,000 clones, roughly 76% seen only once; the top ten take around a third. Sequencing was performed on peripheral blood. This chain connects TRBV6-5 to TRBJ2-6; tentatively, D is TRBD1 (5 bases). The TCR comes from a man aged 65 to 85 with active or convalescent COVID-19. The CDR3 sequence: CASSYAGLGANVLTF. The DNA of the CDR3 is TGTGCCAGCAGTTACGCAGGGCTCGGGGCCAACGTCCTGACTTTC.